This T cell receptor beta chain was documented in a study of response to subunit inactivated influenza vaccine. V was trimmed by 3 bases and J by 3 bases, leaving 8 bases between them. CDR3 length equals 13 residues. Per the germline V gene, CDR1 is SQVTM and CDR2 is ANQGSEA. TCRdb analysed the RT-PCR reads with MiXCR anew, one entry per CDR3 protein. Of around 600,000 distinct CDR3 sequences listed, 10% to 12% were seen once; the top ten hold roughly 11%. These data were also reused for a study on T cells expressing NK-cell markers. Turning to that study: Beta-chain TCR cDNA was generated via 5'RACE template switching with UMIs. An anti-gamma-delta TCR antibody restricted sorting to alpha-beta TCR T cells in several experiments. Leadership of the CD3+CD56-NKG2C+ fraction also belonged to these clonotypes in a handful of donors.

The chain combines TRBV29-1 with TRBJ2-2; D unresolved. The starting material was PBMCs from blood, obtained on the day of vaccination. The TCR originated in a man in his fifties who received an inactivated influenza vaccine. This chain's CDR3 is CSVDISYTGELFF. DNA for the CDR3: TGCAGCGTTGACATTTCCTACACCGGGGAGCTGTTTTTT.